This TCR beta chain was sequenced in a study of cytomegalovirus exposure and HLA in healthy donors (dated by TCRdb to 2015 to 2018). A note on the overall study: An earlier analysis of roughly 500 of the donors reported 276 Gb of sequence data and more than 90 million unique TCR beta sequences from about 179 million T cells. Four or five DR-DQ haplotypes were handled as single units for association and clustering because linkage in the cohort was strong. Of the approximately 400 genotyped donors, 81% fell in the genetic ancestry cluster associated with self-reported Caucasian donors. All discovery cohort repertoires had been generated using a single sequencing platform. Donor age, sex, ethnicity and CMV serostatus were collected together with the repertoire data. Genome-wide SNP genotypes for about 65% of the roughly 700 donors were used in a later genetic analysis, which treated that subset as a discovery cohort. The study was designed to test whether signatures of past pathogen exposure could be identified by cataloging public T cell receptors. The study combined high-throughput TCR immunosequencing, statistical association of individual TCRs with disease status, and machine learning to predict cytomegalovirus infection status. In an earlier analysis of several hundred of the donors, high-throughput TCR beta sequencing was used to judge whether each TCR beta V gene segment behaved as functional or pseudogenic. Rather than using new phenotypic data, the later analysis identified candidate immune exposures from TCR beta sequences and from how often those sequences occurred across donors. The number of donors typed differed by locus, with roughly 620-630 for A, B, C, DRB1 and DQB1, roughly 520 for DQA1, 600 to 610 for DPA1, and roughly 450 for DPB1. Both class I and class II loci were covered by HLA typing, at four-digit resolution. Along with the approximately 620-subject first cohort, a separate validation cohort of more than 90 different subjects was used. Approximately 310 gigabases of sequencing data and tens of millions of unique TCR sequences were included in an early release covering several hundred HLA-typed donors. Among under 450 genotyped donors of the cohort, an average of around 240,000 unique TCR beta nucleotide sequences were sequenced per donor, around 18% of them non-productive. The study used immunosequencing to profile the T cell repertoires of approximately 630 subjects and linked those repertoires to cytomegalovirus serostatus. A later analysis re-analyzed previously published TCR beta repertoires from hundreds of donors and added high-resolution HLA genotyping to study TCR occurrence patterns.

Taken from cysteine to phenylalanine, the CDR3 has 14 residues. The DNA shown is the 42-base CDR3, in frame from base 1. Unmatched junction bases come to 6, with V trimmed by 6 bases and J by 4 bases. CDR1 SNHLY and CDR2 FYNNEI were looked up in the germline V gene. Points on this clone: Its antigen remains unidentified. No base-level quality is on record; no much larger clone is a single base apart.

In total, more than 500 healthy bone marrow donors made up the cohort. All cohort members were sampled while nominally healthy, although unrecorded immune exposures were likely present. The donor tested CMV seronegative, placing the donor among the approximately 400 seronegative members of the cohort. A peripheral blood sample was collected from each donor, and TCR beta sequencing was performed on peripheral blood mononuclear cells. The Qiagen DNeasy Blood Extraction Kit was used to extract genomic DNA from the blood cell samples. Library preparation used the immunoSEQ multiplex PCR assay. The multiplex PCR relied on a mix of 60 forward primers for TCR Vbeta segments and 13 reverse primers for TCR Jbeta segments. A multiplex PCR assay on genomic DNA amplified the CDR3 region of rearranged TCR beta genes. Amplified TCR beta libraries were sequenced as 87-base-pair reads on the Illumina HiSeq System. Regarding the original processing steps: A later analysis tallied 80 million to 95 million unique TCR beta chains across the 640 or so repertoires, and about 10 million of those chains were shared by two or more donors. Raw reads were error-corrected and collapsed into unique sequences with a nearest-neighbor algorithm that merged closely related sequences to remove PCR and sequencing errors. Alignment of CDR3 sequences to IMGT reference sequences was used to assign V, D and J gene segments. For a sequence to be retained, a match of at least six nucleotides to both a V gene segment and a J gene segment was required. A rearrangement was called productive if the CDR3 had no stop codons and remained in frame with V and J, and every other rearrangement was called non-productive. CDR3 was defined according to IMGT convention as the region running from the second conserved V-encoded cysteine to the conserved J-encoded phenylalanine. In an earlier analysis of around 600 of the donors, sequences lacking an unambiguous match to a single V gene segment were excluded. In an earlier analysis of approximately 550 of the donors, V segments were called functional above 56.7% productive rearrangements and were called segregating when the between-donor standard deviation exceeded 5%. To diagnose cytomegalovirus status from the catalog of TCR beta chain sequences, a statistical classification framework was built. In a later analysis, TCR nucleotide sequences were compared against IMGT/GENE-DB human TR gene sequences so that V and J genes could be assigned. The TCRdist pipeline was used in a later analysis to assign CDR3 sequences and most-parsimonious VDJ recombination scenarios. In a later analysis, each TCR beta chain was defined by its CDR3 amino acid sequence together with its V-gene family, and reads lacking a unique V-gene family were excluded. A later analysis removed roughly 590 highly shared, low-generation-probability nucleotide sequences to deal with suspected cross-contamination and a sequencing artifact. In a later analysis, a clonal expansion index for each public chain was calculated from normalized within-repertoire ranks of inferred template counts. A later analysis computed generation probabilities with a VDJ recombination model fitted to out-of-frame rearrangements, and checked the results against IGoR. A later analysis scored TCR-TCR, TCR-HLA and TCR-CMV co-occurrence with hypergeometric tests, applying a repertoire-size bias correction to TCR pairs. In a later analysis, false discovery rates were estimated by permuting HLA or CMV assignments 20 times. A later analysis grouped co-occurring TCRs with DBSCAN, adding TCRdist sequence similarity when clustering within HLA-allele-positive subsets. Repertoires with fewer than 30,000 or more than 120,000 public chains, plus five repertoires with anomalous nucleotide sharing, were excluded from co-occurrence clustering. Drawn from immuneACCESS, this table holds only the in-frame rearrangements with V and J called that TCRdb kept. Clones are partly lost; checked studies trace under half to an unresolved V gene and leave the rest unexplained. V, J and clone size are those of that table, while D and trimming were read from the DNA. The sample has about 100,000 clones on record, 80% to 90% of them singletons. The ten largest clones take up less than 1.5% of the sample.

Overall study outcomes, separate from this receptor: V-gene and J-gene trimming of TCR beta chains was associated with a missense DCLRE1C variant in a later genetic analysis, and the association was replicated in an independent cohort. A cluster of highly shared sequence variants was judged likely to be a technical artifact of the sequencing pipeline. A further reported finding was that TCR beta sequences accurately predicted the HLA-A and HLA-B alleles for most subjects in the first cohort. Because counts were too low, 15 to 20 rarely observed V segments, including chromosome 9 orphons, were left out of the earlier analysis of about 500 of the donors. A later analysis found that TCR association rates varied across HLA loci, with DRB1 alleles showing the most associated TCRs and HLA-C alleles the fewest. The 87-base-pair reads could not distinguish some IMGT-functional V segments, including TRBV6-2 and TRBV6-3, so those segments were excluded. According to a later analysis, most CMV-associated TCR beta chains appeared to be HLA-restricted, and the HLA associations seemed to be driven largely by CMV exposure. A later analysis reported that several top co-occurrence clusters appeared linked to parvovirus B19, influenza, CMV and Epstein-Barr virus. In a later genetic analysis, fewer N-insertions in productive TCRs were reported among donors in an Asian-associated ancestry cluster than the 666-donor mean. Because HLA typing was unavailable for some donors at each locus, only the typed subset was used in association tests. The only immune exposure information available for the cohort was CMV serostatus. Roughly uniform sequencing depth across donors was assumed in presence/absence analyses, although this assumption may not hold. In the study, some 180 TCR beta chains were listed as associated with cytomegalovirus. The cohort was sequenced for TCR beta chains only, and without alpha or paired-chain data the features that could be detected were limited. The authors suggested that the approach could potentially be extended to other disease states and immunological phenotypes. A later analysis associated roughly 17,000 TCR beta sequences with specific HLA alleles at a false discovery rate of 0.05. When HLA alleles, especially DR and DQ, strongly co-occurred, attributing TCR associations to individual alleles was difficult. In an earlier analysis of about 600 of the donors, most TCR beta V segments appeared in productive rearrangements about 90% or about 30% of the time, broadly matching IMGT annotations. A later analysis found that HLA-associated TCR beta chains were more clonally expanded and had lower generation probabilities than equally common non-associated chains. While some public TCRs were present in many individuals, most TCR sequences turned up only very rarely across donors. Correlated functional status among segregating V segments might be attributable to linkage disequilibrium, but an unknown experimental factor could not be ruled out. A few of the identified cytomegalovirus-associated TCR beta chains were confirmed in vitro to be specific for cytomegalovirus antigens. Cytomegalovirus status was reported to be diagnosed by the classifier with high specificity and sensitivity in both the original and validation cohorts.

The receptor's source is a woman aged 18-29 years in good health and CMV-seronegative. The chain is assembled from TRBV2 and TRBJ1-5; 7 central bases correspond to TRBD1. The sequenced sample consisted of PBMCs. In nucleotide form, the sequence is TGTGCCAGCAGGATCCGGGACAGAAATCAGCCCCAGCATTTT. Translated, this gives CASRIRDRNQPQHF. Joined to the reference TRBV2 and TRBJ1-5 proteins, this CDR3 gives the full variable domain: EPEVTQTPSHQVTQMGQEVILRCVPISNHLYFYWYRQILGQKVEFLVSFYNNEISEKSEIFDDQFSVERPDGSNFTLKIRSTKLEDSAMYFCASRIRDRNQPQHFGDGTRLSIL.